This T cell receptor (beta chain) is from a study of cytomegalovirus exposure and HLA in healthy donors (dated by TCRdb to the late 2010s). Study-wide context: An earlier analysis of roughly 570 of the donors reported about 260 Gb of sequence data and roughly 120 million unique TCR beta sequences obtained from about 180 million T cells. Approximately 300 gigabases of sequencing data and some 85 million unique TCR sequences were included in an early release covering roughly 600 HLA-typed donors. Among the roughly 400 genotyped donors, around 81% belonged to the genetic ancestry cluster associated with self-reported Caucasian donors. The study aimed to test whether signatures of past pathogen exposure could be identified by cataloging public T cell receptors. Using immunosequencing, the study profiled T cell repertoires from around 680 subjects and related those repertoires to cytomegalovirus serostatus. In addition to the first cohort of 500 to 850 subjects, a separate validation cohort of approximately 110 different subjects was used. To predict cytomegalovirus infection status, the study combined high-throughput TCR immunosequencing, statistical association of individual TCRs with disease status, and machine learning. A later analysis re-analyzed previously published TCR beta repertoires from 666 donors and added high-resolution HLA genotyping to study TCR occurrence patterns. Rather than using new phenotypic data, the later analysis identified candidate immune exposures from TCR beta sequences and from how often those sequences occurred across donors. An earlier analysis of several hundred of the donors used high-throughput TCR beta sequencing to judge whether each TCR beta V gene segment behaved as functional or pseudogenic. Donor age, sex, ethnicity and CMV serostatus were collected together with the repertoire data. In a later genetic analysis, genome-wide SNP genotypes for about 65% of the roughly 670 donors were used, and that subset was treated as a discovery cohort. Every discovery cohort repertoire had been produced on one sequencing platform. HLA typing covered class I and class II loci at four-digit resolution. The number of donors typed differed by locus, with roughly 620-640 for A, B, C, DRB1 and DQB1, roughly 520 for DQA1, 600 to 610 for DPA1, and around 450 for DPB1. Because of strong linkage in the cohort, roughly five DR-DQ haplotypes were treated as single units for association and clustering. Among under 450 genotyped donors of the cohort, an average of about 240,000 unique TCR beta nucleotide sequences were sequenced per donor, around 20% of them non-productive. Overall study results and their limits: In a later analysis, the rate of TCR association differed among HLA loci, with DRB1 alleles having the most associated TCRs and HLA-C alleles having the fewest. For the cohort, immune exposure information was limited to CMV serostatus. A further reported finding was that TCR beta sequences accurately predicted the HLA-A and HLA-B alleles for most subjects in the first cohort. Compared with equally common non-associated chains, HLA-associated TCR beta chains in a later analysis were more clonally expanded and had lower generation probabilities. While some public TCRs were present in many individuals, most TCR sequences turned up only very rarely across donors. According to a later analysis, most CMV-associated TCR beta chains appeared to be HLA-restricted, and the HLA associations seemed to be driven largely by CMV exposure. The presence/absence analyses assumed that sequencing depth was roughly uniform across donors, and that assumption may not be true. In a later genetic analysis, fewer N-insertions in productive TCRs were reported among donors in an Asian-associated ancestry cluster than the 666-donor mean. The authors suggested that the approach could potentially be generalized to other disease states and immunological phenotypes. Broadly in line with IMGT annotations, most TCR beta V segments showed up in productive rearrangements about 90% or about 30% of the time in an earlier analysis of 450 to 600 of the donors. The cohort was sequenced for TCR beta chains only, and without alpha or paired-chain data the features that could be detected were limited. Because some donors lacked HLA typing at each locus, the association tests relied only on the typed subset. At a false discovery rate of 0.05, a later analysis linked some 17,000 TCR beta sequences to specific HLA alleles. When HLA alleles, especially DR and DQ, strongly co-occurred, attributing TCR associations to individual alleles was difficult. The study listed 150 to 200 TCR beta chains as associated with cytomegalovirus. A later analysis reported that several top co-occurrence clusters appeared linked to parvovirus B19, influenza, CMV and Epstein-Barr virus. Because the 87-base-pair reads could not distinguish some IMGT-functional V segments, including TRBV6-2 and TRBV6-3, those segments were excluded. V-gene and J-gene trimming of TCR beta chains was associated with a missense DCLRE1C variant in a later genetic analysis, and the association was replicated in an independent cohort. A group of highly shared sequence variants was considered likely to be a technical artifact of the sequencing pipeline. A few of the identified cytomegalovirus-associated TCR beta chains were confirmed in vitro to be specific for cytomegalovirus antigens. Because counts were too low, 15 to 20 rarely observed V segments, including chromosome 9 orphons, were excluded from the earlier analysis of fewer than 650 of the donors. The classifier was reported to diagnose cytomegalovirus status with high specificity and sensitivity in both the original cohort and the validation cohort. Linkage disequilibrium might explain the correlated functional status among segregating V segments, but an unknown experimental factor could not be excluded.

As encoded in the germline V gene (reference sequence), CDR1 is SGHKS while CDR2 is YYEKEE. Cut back by 2 bases and 9 bases, the V and J ends lie 18 bases apart. The CDR3 runs 15 residues from the cysteine to the phenylalanine. Only CDR3 DNA is held: 45 bases, read in frame from base 1. Library generation was performed with the immunoSEQ multiplex PCR assay. A mixture of 60 forward primers for TCR Vbeta segments and 13 reverse primers for TCR Jbeta segments was used in the multiplex PCR. Amplification of the CDR3 region of rearranged TCR beta genes was performed with a multiplex PCR assay on genomic DNA. Amplified TCR beta libraries were sequenced as 87-base-pair reads on the Illumina HiSeq System. In the source study's methods: A later analysis counted about 76 million unique TCR beta chains across the 666 repertoires, and 10 million to 11 million of these chains were shared by at least two donors. A nearest-neighbor algorithm error-corrected the raw reads and collapsed the reads into unique sequences, merging closely related sequences to remove PCR and sequencing errors. V, D and J gene segments were assigned by aligning CDR3 sequences to IMGT reference sequences. For a sequence to be retained, a match of at least six nucleotides was required to both a V gene segment and a J gene segment. Rearrangements were called productive when the CDR3 lacked stop codons and stayed in frame with V and J; all others were non-productive. Following IMGT convention, CDR3 was defined as the stretch from the second conserved V-encoded cysteine up to the conserved J-encoded phenylalanine. The earlier analysis of 500 to 650 of the donors excluded any sequence lacking an unambiguous match to a single V gene segment. In an earlier analysis of several hundred of the donors, V segments were called functional above 56.7% productive rearrangements and were called segregating when the between-donor standard deviation exceeded 5%. A statistical classification framework was developed to diagnose cytomegalovirus status using the catalog of TCR beta chain sequences. In a later analysis, V and J genes were assigned by comparing TCR nucleotide sequences against IMGT/GENE-DB human TR gene sequences. The TCRdist pipeline was used in a later analysis to assign CDR3 sequences and most-parsimonious VDJ recombination scenarios. In a later analysis, each TCR beta chain was defined by its CDR3 amino acid sequence together with its V-gene family, and reads without a unique V-gene family were excluded. In a later analysis, 450 to 600 highly shared, low-generation-probability nucleotide sequences were removed to address suspected cross-contamination and a sequencing artifact. For each public chain, a later analysis derived a clonal expansion index from normalized ranks of inferred template counts within each repertoire. In a later analysis, generation probabilities were computed using a VDJ recombination model fitted to out-of-frame rearrangements, and the results were checked against IGoR. In a later analysis, TCR-TCR, TCR-HLA and TCR-CMV co-occurrence was scored with hypergeometric tests, and a repertoire-size bias correction was applied to TCR pairs. False discovery rates were estimated in a later analysis by permuting HLA or CMV assignments 20 times. In a later analysis, co-occurring TCRs were grouped with DBSCAN, and TCRdist sequence similarity was added when clustering was performed within HLA-allele-positive subsets. Co-occurrence clustering excluded repertoires with fewer than 30,000 or more than 120,000 public chains, plus five with anomalous nucleotide sharing. As stored in TCRdb, this immuneACCESS dataset retains in-frame rearrangements with V and J assigned. A fraction of the clones does not appear; measured against another copy, unresolved V genes explain less than half of the discrepancy, and the remainder lacks a known reason. V, J and clone size are those of that table, while D and trimming were read from the DNA. The sample table gives some 140,000 clones. Jointly, the top ten make up less than 2.5% of the sample.

On this clone itself: Its antigen has not been determined.

The cohort was made up of approximately 670 healthy bone marrow donors. At the time of sampling, every cohort member was nominally healthy, though immune exposures that went unrecorded were likely present. The donor tested CMV seronegative, placing the donor among the roughly 400 seronegative members of the cohort. A peripheral blood sample was provided by each donor, and peripheral blood mononuclear cells were used for TCR beta sequencing. Genomic DNA was extracted from the blood cell samples with the Qiagen DNeasy Blood Extraction Kit. The chain is encoded by TRBV5-5 joined to TRBJ2-1; 6 matching bases give a weak D call of TRBD2. What was sequenced was PBMCs. The sequence was obtained from an older woman in good health and CMV-seronegative. CDR3 sequence: CASSLVAREEGEQFF. In nucleotide form, the sequence is TGTGCCAGCAGCTTAGTGGCAAGGGAGGAGGGTGAGCAGTTCTTC. Extended through the reference TRBV5-5 and TRBJ2-1 proteins, this CDR3 yields the full variable domain: DAGVTQSPTHLIKTRGQQVTLRCSPISGHKSVSWYQQVLGQGPQFIFQYYEKEERGRGNFPDRFSARQFPNYSSELNVNALLLGDSALYLCASSLVAREEGEQFFGPGTRLTVL.